The rows below give T cell receptor beta chains drawn from one sample of a study of shared clonotypes between healthy human individuals. Method: immunoSEQ multiplex PCR; TCRdb's copy keeps in-frame clones and lacks some. Seen here are about 2,500,000 clones, 85% to 95% observed once, and the top ten hold roughly 0.13%. What was sequenced was naive CD4+ T cells sorted from blood. The receptor set was obtained from a man younger than 30 in good health. The CDR3 runs from the conserved cysteine through the conserved F or W. D genes are given only for firm matches. Clone size is given for some rows only: seen once, a few or many times, or a class if the clone is expanded.

j_gene: TRBJ2-1
abundance: once
len: 15
v_gene: TRBV19
d_gene: TRBD1
CDR3aa: CASSTGTGVQNEQFF
CDR3nt: TGTGCCAGTAGCACCGGGACAGGGGTTCAGAATGAGCAGTTCTTC

j_gene: TRBJ2-7
abundance: .
len: 15
v_gene: TRBV5-1
d_gene: .
CDR3aa: CASSLEIAAPYEQYF
CDR3nt: TGCGCCAGCAGCTTGGAAATAGCGGCCCCCTACGAGCAGTACTTC

j_gene: TRBJ2-7
abundance: few
len: 11
v_gene: TRBV28
d_gene: .
CDR3aa: CASSFRGEQYF
CDR3nt: TGTGCCAGCAGCTTTCGGGGGGAGCAGTACTTC

j_gene: TRBJ1-1
abundance: once
len: 16
v_gene: TRBV28
d_gene: TRBD1
CDR3aa: CASRDAGQGPPREAFF
CDR3nt: TGTGCCAGCAGAGACGCGGGACAGGGACCACCTCGGGAAGCTTTCTTT

j_gene: TRBJ1-2
abundance: .
len: 13
v_gene: TRBV9
d_gene: .
CDR3aa: CASSVDRDAGYTF
CDR3nt: TGTGCCAGCAGCGTAGACCGGGATGCTGGCTACACCTTC

j_gene: TRBJ1-3
abundance: .
len: 16
v_gene: TRBV12-5
d_gene: TRBD1
CDR3aa: CASGDIDRVGGNTIYF
CDR3nt: TGTGCTAGTGGTGACATAGACAGGGTGGGAGGAAACACCATATATTTT

j_gene: TRBJ2-3
abundance: .
len: 16
v_gene: TRBV7-3
d_gene: TRBD2
CDR3aa: CASSPRLAGGPHTQYF
CDR3nt: TGTGCCAGCAGCCCCCGACTAGCGGGGGGGCCACATACGCAGTATTTT

j_gene: TRBJ1-5
abundance: .
len: 16
v_gene: TRBV21-1
d_gene: .
CDR3aa: CASSRLRPTNNQPQHF
CDR3nt: TGTGCCAGCAGCCGACTGAGGCCGACGAATAATCAGCCCCAGCATTTT

j_gene: TRBJ2-2
abundance: once
len: 17
v_gene: TRBV4-1
d_gene: .
CDR3aa: CASSQEGVRSNTGELFF
CDR3nt: TGCGCCAGCAGCCAAGAGGGCGTCAGGTCGAACACCGGGGAGCTGTTTTTT

j_gene: TRBJ2-5
abundance: .
len: 13
v_gene: TRBV7-9
d_gene: .
CDR3aa: CASSLGVSETQYF
CDR3nt: TGTGCCAGCAGCTTAGGGGTATCCGAGACCCAGTACTTC

j_gene: TRBJ1-2
abundance: .
len: 12
v_gene: TRBV2
d_gene: .
CDR3aa: CASSQSPAGYTF
CDR3nt: TGTGCCAGCAGTCAATCACCAGCCGGCTACACCTTC

j_gene: TRBJ1-1
abundance: once
len: 15
v_gene: TRBV18
d_gene: TRBD1
CDR3aa: CASSPFTGENTEAFF
CDR3nt: TGTGCCAGCTCACCCTTCACAGGGGAGAACACTGAAGCTTTCTTT

j_gene: TRBJ1-6
abundance: .
len: 14
v_gene: TRBV9
d_gene: .
CDR3aa: CASSFSSYNSPLHF
CDR3nt: TGTGCCAGCTCATTTAGCTCCTATAATTCACCCCTCCACTTT

j_gene: TRBJ1-5
abundance: .
len: 15
v_gene: TRBV7-2
d_gene: TRBD1
CDR3aa: CASSQGQGSNQPQHF
CDR3nt: TGTGCCAGCAGCCAAGGACAGGGAAGCAATCAGCCCCAGCATTTT

j_gene: TRBJ2-7
abundance: .
len: 15
v_gene: TRBV27
d_gene: .
CDR3aa: CASSPQAFVSYEQYF
CDR3nt: TGTGCCAGCAGTCCCCAAGCATTCGTTTCCTACGAGCAGTACTTC

j_gene: TRBJ2-6
abundance: .
len: 16
v_gene: TRBV6-1
d_gene: .
CDR3aa: CASSEAEGSGANVLTF
CDR3nt: TGTGCCAGCAGTGAAGCGGAAGGTTCTGGGGCCAACGTCCTGACTTTC

j_gene: TRBJ2-7
abundance: .
len: 14
v_gene: TRBV14
d_gene: TRBD1
CDR3aa: CASSQERGPSEQYF
CDR3nt: TGTGCCAGCAGCCAAGAGAGGGGGCCGTCCGAGCAGTACTTC

j_gene: TRBJ2-1
abundance: .
len: 14
v_gene: TRBV5-1
d_gene: .
CDR3aa: CASSLGGEVNEQFF
CDR3nt: TGCGCCAGCAGCTTGGGAGGCGAAGTCAATGAGCAGTTCTTC

j_gene: TRBJ2-1
abundance: .
len: 16
v_gene: TRBV4-1
d_gene: TRBD2
CDR3aa: CASSQDASGSYNEQFF
CDR3nt: TGCGCCAGCAGCCAAGATGCTAGCGGGAGTTACAATGAGCAGTTCTTC

j_gene: TRBJ2-5
abundance: .
len: 14
v_gene: TRBV5-4
d_gene: .
CDR3aa: CASSSSGAVGTQYF
CDR3nt: TGTGCCAGCAGCTCCTCCGGGGCCGTTGGGACCCAGTACTTC

j_gene: TRBJ1-5
abundance: .
len: 14
v_gene: TRBV6-1
d_gene: .
CDR3aa: CASNDWTVNQPQHF
CDR3nt: TGTGCCAGCAATGATTGGACAGTCAATCAGCCCCAGCATTTT

j_gene: TRBJ2-5
abundance: .
len: 13
v_gene: TRBV18
d_gene: .
CDR3aa: CASSPPSSAAQYF
CDR3nt: TGTGCCAGCTCACCACCGTCTTCGGCAGCCCAGTACTTC

j_gene: TRBJ2-2
abundance: .
len: 11
v_gene: TRBV10-3
d_gene: .
CDR3aa: CAIMRAGELFF
CDR3nt: TGTGCCATCATGAGGGCCGGGGAGCTGTTTTTT

j_gene: TRBJ2-7
abundance: .
len: 16
v_gene: TRBV5-4
d_gene: TRBD1
CDR3aa: CASSPGGTGGPYEQYF
CDR3nt: TGTGCCAGCAGCCCGGGAGGGACAGGGGGCCCCTACGAGCAGTACTTC

j_gene: TRBJ1-5
abundance: .
len: 14
v_gene: TRBV2
d_gene: .
CDR3aa: CASSGQSSNQPQHF
CDR3nt: TGTGCCAGCAGCGGACAGAGTAGCAATCAGCCCCAGCATTTT

j_gene: TRBJ2-3
abundance: .
len: 13
v_gene: TRBV7-2
d_gene: .
CDR3aa: CASSPVRTDTQYF
CDR3nt: TGTGCCAGCAGCCCGGTCCGCACAGATACGCAGTATTTT

j_gene: TRBJ1-5
abundance: .
len: 17
v_gene: TRBV7-9
d_gene: .
CDR3aa: CASSPGRADPSNQPQHF
CDR3nt: TGTGCCAGCAGCCCCGGACGGGCGGACCCTAGCAATCAGCCCCAGCATTTT

j_gene: TRBJ2-2
abundance: .
len: 11
v_gene: TRBV30
d_gene: .
CDR3aa: CAWSVYRELFF
CDR3nt: TGTGCCTGGAGTGTATACAGGGAGCTGTTTTTT

j_gene: TRBJ2-2
abundance: .
len: 13
v_gene: TRBV6-4
d_gene: .
CDR3aa: CASSQQPGGELFF
CDR3nt: TGTGCCAGCAGCCAACAGCCCGGCGGGGAGCTGTTTTTT

j_gene: TRBJ2-7
abundance: .
len: 13
v_gene: TRBV18
d_gene: .
CDR3aa: CASSPRAGAEQYF
CDR3nt: TGTGCCAGCTCACCACGCGCGGGGGCCGAGCAGTACTTC

j_gene: TRBJ1-6
abundance: .
len: 14
v_gene: TRBV5-1
d_gene: TRBD1
CDR3aa: CASSPGTVNSPLHF
CDR3nt: TGCGCCAGCAGCCCCGGGACAGTCAATTCACCCCTCCACTTT

j_gene: TRBJ2-2
abundance: .
len: 13
v_gene: TRBV7-8
d_gene: .
CDR3aa: CASSLYESGELFF
CDR3nt: TGTGCCAGCAGCTTATATGAGTCCGGGGAGCTGTTTTTT

j_gene: TRBJ1-6
abundance: .
len: 16
v_gene: TRBV6-5
d_gene: .
CDR3aa: CASSLYYGTDYSPLHF
CDR3nt: TGTGCCAGCAGTTTGTACTACGGCACCGACTATTCACCCCTCCACTTT

j_gene: TRBJ2-3
abundance: .
len: 12
v_gene: TRBV7-2
d_gene: TRBD2
CDR3aa: CASSMGLATQYF
CDR3nt: TGTGCCAGCAGCATGGGACTAGCGACGCAGTATTTT

j_gene: TRBJ1-1
abundance: .
len: 15
v_gene: TRBV5-6
d_gene: TRBD1
CDR3aa: CASSGKQGASTEAFF
CDR3nt: TGTGCCAGCAGCGGCAAACAGGGGGCCAGCACTGAAGCTTTCTTT